Listed here are 21 T cell receptor beta chains from one sample, sequenced in a study of blood T cell repertoires in COVID-19. Profiling relied on immunoSEQ multiplex PCR, and the TCRdb table lists in-frame clones only, not all of them. The data show tens of thousands of clones, 82% seen once. The source material was peripheral blood. These receptors originate from a man older than 75 with active COVID-19.

The chain joins TRBV3-1 (or the pseudogene TRBV3-2) to TRBJ2-5; possible D gene TRBD1, 6 bases. CDR3 length: 12 amino acids. Germline V gene sequence: CDR1 LGHDT, CDR2 YNNKEL (reference sequence). The ends were cut back, 2 bases at V and 5 bases at J, with 6 bases in the middle. The CDR3 loop reads CASSQRGETQYF. DNA for the CDR3: TGTGCCAGCAGCCAAAGGGGGGAGACCCAGTACTTC.

This CDR3 is CASSQTGSRAFF. CDR3 sequence (DNA): TGTGCCAGCAGCCAGACGGGGAGTAGGGCTTTCTTT. The J gene is TRBJ1-1, the V gene TRBV3-1 (or the pseudogene TRBV3-2); the D is unclear. Germline V gives CDR1 LGHDT, CDR2 YNNKEL (reference sequence). CDR3 size: 12 residues. V lost 3 bases, J lost 11 bases, and 13 bases lay in between.

The CDR3 nucleotides are TGTGCCAGCTCCTCTAGCACAGATACGCAGTATTTT. It specifies CASSSSTDTQYF. The rearrangement joins TRBV18 to TRBJ2-3; D not resolved. The V end lost 6 bases, the J end lost 0 bases, and 4 bases lay between the germline ends. The CDR3 consists of 12 residues. Per germline, CDR1 KGHSH and CDR2 LQKENI. Full variable domain (rest looked up from reference TRBV18 and TRBJ2-3): NAGVMQNPRHLVRRRGQEARLRCSPMKGHSHVYWYRQLPEEGLKFMVYLQKENIIDESGMPKERFSAEFPKEGPSILRIQQVVRGDSAAYFCASSSSTDTQYFGPGTRLTVL.

The V and J genes are TRBV6-2 or TRBV6-3 and TRBJ1-3, with 10 bases that match TRBD1. V lost 6 bases and J lost 1; bases outside the gene matches: 9. The CDR3 has 17 residues. Germline CDR1 MNHEY, CDR2 SVGEGT. The CDR3 DNA reads as TGTGCCAGCAGCAGAACCGGGACAGGGGCTTCTGGAAACACCATATATTTT. As protein: CASSRTGTGASGNTIYF.

The rearrangement joins TRBV7-2 to TRBJ2-3, with TRBD2 matching over 10 bases. This CDR3 comprises 14 residues. CDR1 is SGHTA and CDR2 is FQGNSA in the germline V gene. With V trimmed by 5 bases and J by 3 bases, 2 bases remained unmatched. The CDR3 region has the DNA TGTGCCAGCAGCCCTAGCGGGGGAACAGATACGCAGTATTTT. This encodes CASSPSGGTDTQYF.

The V and J genes are TRBV6-5 and TRBJ1-2; a weak D match, TRBD1 (6 bases). Germline CDR1 and CDR2: MNHEY and SVGAGI. Trimming took 4 bases from V and 2 from J, leaving 8 bases between them. This CDR3 region has 13 residues. DNA of the CDR3: TGTGCCAGCAGTTCGGGACACAACTATGGCTACACCTTC. Translating gives CASSSGHNYGYTF.

The DNA of the CDR3 is TGTGCCAGCAGGGGGGGACAGGGTCCCTACGAGCAGTACTTC. Amino acid sequence: CASRGGQGPYEQYF. This chain uses TRBV2 with TRBJ2-7, with 9 nucleotides matching TRBD1. The V gene's germline CDR1 is SNHLY and CDR2 FYNNEI. CDR3 length: 14 residues. V lost 6 bases and J lost 2; bases outside the gene matches: 5.

V usage is TRBV7-2 and J usage is TRBJ1-2; D not certain. Trimming took 3 bases from V and 7 from J, leaving 6 bases between them. The CDR3 consists of 11 residues. Germline loops: CDR1 SGHTA, CDR2 FQGNSA. The CDR3 loop is CASSFIVGYTF. The CDR3 nucleotides are TGTGCCAGCAGCTTTATAGTTGGCTACACCTTC.

In its sample, this clone was seen once. The CDR3 here is CASSPSGNSYNEQFF. CDR3 nucleotides: TGTGCCAGCAGCCCCAGCGGAAACTCCTACAATGAGCAGTTCTTC. This chain joins TRBV9 and TRBJ2-1; D is perhaps TRBD2 (5 bases). From germline, CDR1 is SGDLS and CDR2 YYNGEE. The CDR3 spans 15 residues. V gave up 4 bases and J gave up 0 bases, with 11 bases separating them.

The V call is TRBV3-1 (or the pseudogene TRBV3-2), the J call TRBJ1-3; a weak D match, TRBD1 (6 bases). The CDR3 has 13 amino acids. Germline V lookup: CDR1 LGHDT, CDR2 YNNKEL (reference sequence). V was shortened by 3 bases and J by 8 bases, with 11 bases between the two germline ends. CDR3 DNA sequence: TGTGCCAGCAGCCAGGGACAAGTGGACACCATATATTTT. It codes for CASSQGQVDTIYF.

The chain employs TRBV4-1 and TRBJ2-7, with D perhaps matching TRBD1 (5 bases). The CDR3 is made up of 16 amino acids. Germline CDR1 reads MGHRA; CDR2 reads YSYEKL. Trimming shortened V by 4 bases and J by 3 bases, and 19 bases separated the two germline ends. For the CDR3, the DNA is TGCGCCAGCAGCCCCGACAGCACTGGGGTAAGCTACGAGCAGTACTTC. As protein: CASSPDSTGVSYEQYF.

The chain has TRBV2 and TRBJ2-1; 12 bases match TRBD2. The CDR3 has 14 residues. V lost 6 bases, J lost 15 bases, and 12 bases stayed unmatched. The germline V gene has CDR1 SNHLY and CDR2 FYNNEI. The CDR3 nucleotides are TGTGCCAGCAGGGCGTCTAGCGGGAGGGCCTGGGGGTTCTTC. Translating it yields CASRASSGRAWGFF.

The table lists this clone with a few counts. J is TRBJ2-3 and V is TRBV3-1 (or the pseudogene TRBV3-2), with a weak D call TRBD2 (7 bases). Trimming shortened V by 6 bases and J by 1 base, and 20 bases separated the two germline ends. This CDR3 region has 17 residues. CDR1 LGHDT and CDR2 YNNKEL come from the germline V gene (reference sequence). The CDR3 sequence: CASSLRGAGRRTDTQYF. The CDR3 nucleotides are TGTGCCAGCAGTCTCCGGGGGGCGGGGCGGCGCACAGATACGCAGTATTTT.

This rearrangement joins TRBV7-9 to TRBJ2-5, with D tentatively TRBD1 (5 bases). Germline V gene data show CDR1 as SEHNR and CDR2 as FQNEAQ (reference sequence). This CDR3 is 15 amino acids long. Between the trimmed V and J ends, which lost 3 bases and 4 bases, there was a span of 15 bases. CDR3 bases: TGTGCCAGCAGCTTCGCCAGGGCTCTTACAGAGACCCAGTACTTC. It translates to CASSFARALTETQYF. Looking up the rest from reference TRBV7-9 and TRBJ2-5 gives the full variable domain: DTGVSQNPRHKITKRGQNVTFRCDPISEHNRLYWYRQTLGQGPEFLTYFQNEAQLEKSRLLSDRFSAERPKGSFSTLEIQRTEQGDSAMYLCASSFARALTETQYFGPGTRLLVL.

V is TRBV29-1 and J is TRBJ1-2; TRBD1 matches 7 bases. Trimming cost V 6 bases and J 5 bases; bases outside gene matches: 6. The CDR3 extends over 12 amino acids. Germline CDR1 is SQVTM and CDR2 is ANQGSEA. CDR3 in DNA: TGCAGCGTAGGGGACAGAACATATGGCTACACCTTC. This sequence encodes CSVGDRTYGYTF.

This clone has a handful of counts. This chain joins TRBV7-9 and TRBJ1-4; 8 bases align to TRBD1. The V segment lost 6 bases and the J segment 8 bases; nucleotides outside the gene matches: 8. Germline lookup yields CDR1 SEHNR and CDR2 FQNEAQ (reference sequence). The CDR3 has 14 residues. The CDR3 reads CASSQTNRGEKLFF. DNA for the CDR3: TGTGCCAGCAGTCAGACTAACAGGGGGGAAAAACTGTTTTTT.

The rearrangement joins TRBV29-1 to TRBJ1-2, with 7 bases aligning to TRBD1. Germline CDR1 reads SQVTM; CDR2 reads ANQGSEA. The V and J ends lost 5 bases and 5 bases, in that order; junction bases with no gene match: 5. This CDR3 spans 12 amino acids. CDR3 protein: CSVHRGGYGYTF. In DNA, the CDR3 is TGCAGCGTTCACAGGGGTGGATATGGCTACACCTTC.

The V call is TRBV6-5, the J call TRBJ1-1; the D is unclear. Germline lookup yields CDR1 MNHEY and CDR2 SVGAGI. V lost 4 bases and J lost 1, with 10 bases in between. The CDR3 loop spans 14 amino acids. The CDR3 protein is CASSFSGGNTEAFF. The CDR3 region has the DNA TGTGCCAGCAGTTTCTCGGGAGGGAACACTGAAGCTTTCTTT.

This chain joins TRBV2 and TRBJ2-2; 8 nucleotides agree with TRBD2. Germline trimming cut 7 bases from V and 7 bases from J; bases unmatched to any gene: 14. This CDR3 has 16 residues. Looked up from germline, CDR1 is SNHLY and CDR2 is FYNNEI. The CDR3 nucleotides are TGTGCCAGCAACAAGGCGGGGGGCACAGGAGTCGGGGAGCTGTTTTTT. Translation: CASNKAGGTGVGELFF.

The chain is built from TRBV3-1 (or the pseudogene TRBV3-2) and TRBJ2-5, with 12 bases fitting TRBD2. Germline CDR1 and CDR2: LGHDT and YNNKEL (reference sequence). CDR3 size: 15 residues. V lost 0 bases, J lost 5 bases, and 1 base stayed unmatched. CDR3 loop: CASSQETSGGETQYF. CDR3 DNA: TGTGCCAGCAGCCAAGAGACTAGCGGGGGCGAGACCCAGTACTTC.

The chain uses TRBV3-1 (or the pseudogene TRBV3-2) and TRBJ1-1; 7 bases map to TRBD1. Germline V lookup: CDR1 LGHDT, CDR2 YNNKEL (reference sequence). V lost 1 base to trimming and J lost 5 bases; unmatched junction nucleotides: 10. The length of the CDR3 is 16 residues. The CDR3 reads CASSQGEGGLATEAFF. The CDR3 coding sequence is TGTGCCAGCAGCCAAGGGGAAGGGGGCCTAGCTACTGAAGCTTTCTTT.